These 3 T cell receptor beta chains share one sample of origin, sequenced in a study of CD8 T cells in ankylosing spondylitis. TCRdb ran MiXCR on the 5' RACE reads and lists one entry per CDR3 protein. This table has 250,000 to 350,000 distinct CDR3 sequences, 15% to 25% appearing once. Sequencing was done on a sample of blood, either unsorted or a sorted T cell fraction (not recorded which). All receptors come from a male donor with ankylosing spondylitis or in good health (not recorded which).

The rearrangement joins TRBV6-1 to TRBJ2-2; TRBD1 matches 11 bases. Trimming cost V 6 bases and J 6 bases; bases outside gene matches: 6. Germline assignment: CDR1 MNHNS and CDR2 SASEGT. CDR3 length: 15 amino acids. The CDR3, as DNA: TGTGCCAGCAGAACGGGACAGGGGGGGCCCGGGGAGCTGTTTTTT. Protein: CASRTGQGGPGELFF.

J is TRBJ1-1 and V is TRBV28, with unresolved D. The CDR3 has 13 residues. Trimming removed 7 bases at V and 1 base at J, with 10 bases between. The V gene's germline CDR1 is MDHEN and CDR2 SYDVKM. Here the CDR3 reads CASTSTRNTEAFF. Written as DNA, the CDR3 is TGTGCCAGCACCTCTACCAGGAACACTGAAGCTTTCTTT. Combining the CDR3 with reference TRBV28 and TRBJ1-1 gives the whole variable domain DVKVTQSSRYLVKRTGEKVFLECVQDMDHENMFWYRQDPGLGLRLIYFSYDVKMKEKGDIPEGYSVSREKKERFSLILESASTNQTSMYLCASTSTRNTEAFFGQGTRLTVV.

This clonotype was counted once. CDR3 DNA: TGCAGTGCTTCAGTTAATCCGGGACTAGGAGCAGATACGCAGTATTTT. This codes for CSASVNPGLGADTQYF. V is TRBV20-1 and J is TRBJ2-3; 8 positions match TRBD2. The CDR3 runs to 16 residues. Looked up from germline, CDR1 is DFQATT and CDR2 is SNEGSKA (reference sequence). Trimming at V came to 5 bases and at J to 4 bases, leaving 14 bases not matched to a gene.